This T cell receptor (beta chain) stems from a study of blood T cell repertoires in COVID-19. Overall study: From the United States, Italy and Spain came samples of acute and convalescent COVID-19. In each case, the material was cDNA or gDNA derived from T cells, B-cell-depleted T cells, or PBMCs.

Original handling: Researchers report that nucleated cell counts were estimated from reference gene primer amplification. The repertoire was sequenced with immunoSEQ multiplex PCR; TCRdb's copy has only in-frame clones and lacks some. That table is the source of V, J and clone size, and D and trimming were worked out from the DNA. The sample holds some 73,000 clones; about 80% are singletons and the top ten take 25% to 30%. The CDR3 spans 13 residues. Per germline, CDR1 LGHDT and CDR2 YNNKEL (reference sequence). V was shortened by 8 bases and J by 7 bases, with 15 bases between the two germline ends.

The sequencing input was peripheral blood. This TCR came from a human donor in a cohort sampled during active COVID-19. The V call is TRBV3-1 (or the pseudogene TRBV3-2), the J call TRBJ2-1; D is unresolved. The CDR3: CASAPSGWNEQFF. As DNA, the CDR3 is TGTGCCAGCGCCCCTTCTGGCTGGAATGAGCAGTTCTTC.